The clone carrying this T cell receptor (beta chain) was detected ten times or more. What it binds is unknown. This record belongs to a study of tumor-infiltrating lymphocytes in primary liver carcinoma. General study findings and limits: Tumors reached a significantly greater top-250-clone fraction than blood did (p = 0.039).

DNA and RNA were both co-extracted from about 20-30 mg of bulk tissue that had not been sorted. Primary liver carcinoma, confirmed by histopathology, was surgically resected. Constant-region priming of around 500 ng total RNA yielded TCR beta cDNA. Construction of TCR beta libraries relied on three successive nested multiplex PCR rounds employing slightly modified ARM-PCR. A C-beta reverse primer and TRBV1-TRBV30 forward primers served in each of the first two PCR rounds, at about 10 cycles apiece. TCRdb fed the multiplex PCR reads into MiXCR, producing one record per CDR3 protein. The sample carries approximately 110,000 distinct CDR3 sequences, 60% to 75% recorded once. The CDR3 contains 13 residues. The germline V and J ends were trimmed by 2 bases and 3 bases, with 7 bases remaining between them.

The sequenced material came from liver tumor tissue from sampling region 3. Subset: tumor region T3, left-lateral pole. This chain connects TRBV12-3 or TRBV12-4 to TRBJ1-1; D is ambiguous. This TCR was recovered from a woman aged 55-69 years with primary liver carcinoma and hepatitis B virus infection. CDR3 DNA: TGTGCCAGCAGTTTATTGGTTGACACTGAAGCTTTCTTT. Translating it yields CASSLLVDTEAFF.